Each of the 21 T cell receptor beta chains below was sequenced from the same sample in a study of Graves' ophthalmopathy and Graves' hyperthyroidism. Investigators amplified TCR beta CDR3 regions from RNA transcripts. First-round RT-PCR used HTBI primers; second-round multiplex PCR followed. A single record per CDR3 protein comes from TCRdb applying MiXCR to the multiplex PCR reads. Among 600,000 to 650,000 distinct CDR3 sequences listed, about 20% were seen once. Material: peripheral blood. Every receptor here comes from a woman under 30 with stable Graves' hyperthyroidism. Some clones in this sample may be carry-over from other donors' samples.

At least ten counts were recorded for this clonotype. The chain joins TRBV30 to TRBJ2-7; either TRBD1 or TRBD2 may fit D (6 bases each). The CDR3 runs to 14 residues. The germline gives CDR1 GTSNPN, CDR2 SVGIG (reference sequence). V was trimmed by 4 bases and J by 2 bases, leaving 15 bases between them. The DNA of the CDR3 is TGTGCCTGGACCCCCGGGGGCATAGCCTACGAGCAGTACTTC. It codes for CAWTPGGIAYEQYF.

CDR3 in amino acids: CSANGRDRVSYEQYF. The DNA for the CDR3 is TGCAGTGCGAACGGCCGGGACAGGGTATCCTACGAGCAGTACTTC. The chain links TRBV20-1 to TRBJ2-7; TRBD1 agrees at 9 bases. The CDR3 contains 15 residues. Germline CDR1 reads DFQATT; CDR2 reads SNEGSKA (reference sequence). V lost 6 bases and J lost 1; bases outside the gene matches: 10.

This clonotype was counted many times. V and J are TRBV10-3 and TRBJ1-5; tentatively, D is TRBD1 (5 bases). Germline V gene data show CDR1 as ENHRY and CDR2 as SYGVKD. The CDR3 is 15 residues long. Trimming took 3 bases from V and 1 from J, leaving 10 bases between them. CDR3 nucleotides: TGTGCCATCAGTGACCTGGACATGAGCAATCAGCCCCAGCATTTT. Translated, it gives CAISDLDMSNQPQHF.

V is TRBV28 and J is TRBJ2-5; tentatively, D is TRBD2 (5 bases). V gave up 6 bases and J gave up 5 bases, with 16 bases separating them. The CDR3 length is 14 residues. Per the germline V gene, CDR1 is MDHEN and CDR2 is SYDVKM. The CDR3 nucleotides are TGTGCCAGCAGCTCTTTTCGAGGGCTGGAGACCCAGTACTTC. Translation: CASSSFRGLETQYF. The full variable domain, with the rest looked up from reference TRBV28 and TRBJ2-5, is DVKVTQSSRYLVKRTGEKVFLECVQDMDHENMFWYRQDPGLGLRLIYFSYDVKMKEKGDIPEGYSVSREKKERFSLILESASTNQTSMYLCASSSFRGLETQYFGPGTRLLVL.

This clonotype came up a few times. The gene calls are TRBV29-1 and TRBJ2-7; 9 nucleotides align to TRBD1. V dropped 6 bases and J dropped 4; count of bases not matched to a gene: 19. Germline V lookup: CDR1 SQVTM, CDR2 ANQGSEA. The CDR3 has 17 amino acids. The chain's CDR3 is CSVVLIPGRQGGYEQYF. The CDR3 DNA sequence: TGCAGCGTCGTGCTTATCCCTGGGAGACAGGGGGGTTACGAGCAGTACTTC.

This clonotype was observed a few times. The CDR3 here is CASSLRGRASEQYF. CDR3 coding DNA: TGTGCCAGCAGCTTAAGGGGGAGGGCCAGCGAGCAGTACTTC. The V gene is TRBV7-6, the J gene TRBJ2-7; possibly TRBD2 for D (7 bases). Germline loops: CDR1 SGHVS, CDR2 FNYEAQ. There are 14 residues in the CDR3. Trimming removed 2 bases at V and 6 bases at J, with 14 bases between.

This clonotype was seen many times. The V and J genes are TRBV20-1 and TRBJ2-7, with TRBD2 matching over 10 bases. V lost 5 bases to trimming and J lost 6 bases; unmatched junction nucleotides: 7. Germline CDR1 and CDR2: DFQATT and SNEGSKA (reference sequence). The CDR3 runs to 13 residues. The CDR3, as DNA: TGCAGTGCTGCCCCCAGCGGGAGGGGCGAGCAGTACTTC. Translating gives CSAAPSGRGEQYF.

This clonotype was counted only a few times. This chain connects TRBV20-1 to TRBJ1-2, with 7 bases that match TRBD1. V dropped 6 bases and J dropped 7; count of bases not matched to a gene: 8. CDR3 size: 12 residues. Looked up from germline, CDR1 is DFQATT and CDR2 is SNEGSKA (reference sequence). The CDR3: CSAPTGVAGYTF. DNA for the CDR3: TGCAGTGCCCCAACAGGGGTTGCTGGCTACACCTTC.

The gene calls are TRBV6-5 and TRBJ2-7; no reliable D call. This CDR3 contains 13 residues. Per germline, CDR1 MNHEY and CDR2 SVGAGI. V was trimmed by 2 bases and J by 2 bases, leaving 7 bases between them. The CDR3 region is CASSYGKPYEQYF. The CDR3, as DNA: TGTGCCAGCAGTTACGGTAAACCCTACGAGCAGTACTTC.

This clonotype has a handful of counts. The chain links TRBV6-2 or TRBV6-3 to TRBJ1-2; 9 nucleotides agree with TRBD1. The CDR3 contains 14 residues. V gave up 5 bases and J gave up 5 bases; unmatched junction bases: 6. Germline V gene data show CDR1 as MNHEY and CDR2 as SVGEGT. CDR3 loop: CASSRFGTGYGYTF. CDR3 coding DNA: TGTGCCAGCAGTAGATTCGGGACAGGGTATGGCTACACCTTC.

In this sample, this clonotype turned up once. The chain joins TRBV27 to TRBJ2-7; a possible D gene is TRBD1 (6 bases). V lost 2 bases and J 5 bases, leaving 22 bases between the germline ends. In germline, CDR1 is MNHEY, CDR2 SMNVEV (reference sequence). This CDR3 is built from 17 residues. CDR3 amino acids: CASSLPYHSTGKHEQYV. In nucleotides, the CDR3 is TGTGCCAGCAGTTTACCATACCATTCTACAGGGAAGCACGAGCAGTACGTC.

There are many counts of this clonotype. The gene calls are TRBV5-1 and TRBJ2-7; the D call may be TRBD1 or TRBD2 (5 bases each). Germline CDR1 reads SGHRS; CDR2 reads YFSETQ. Trimming took off 1 base at V and 2 bases at J, with 19 bases between the two ends. CDR3 length: 17 amino acids. CDR3 DNA: TGCGCCAGCAGCTTGACCCAATCCGGGACGGGACCCTACGAGCAGTACTTC. Amino acids: CASSLTQSGTGPYEQYF.

This clonotype was seen at least ten times. The chain has TRBV7-2 and TRBJ2-7, with unresolved D. Trimming shortened V by 1 base and J by 5 bases, and 15 bases separated the two germline ends. Germline assignment: CDR1 SGHTA and CDR2 FQGNSA. The CDR3 extends over 15 amino acids. This CDR3 is CASSLEVGSTDEQYF. Here the CDR3 DNA reads TGTGCCAGCAGCTTAGAGGTAGGGTCTACTGACGAGCAGTACTTC.

This clonotype appeared a few times. The chain uses TRBV6-2 or TRBV6-3 and TRBJ2-7; a possible D gene is TRBD2 (5 bases). Germline-derived CDR1 and CDR2 are MNHEY and SVGEGT. The CDR3 sequence is 17 residues long. Trimming removed 6 bases from V and 7 bases from J, with 28 bases in between. For the CDR3, the DNA is TGTGCCAGCAGCCCACTCCTTTACTCTCGGCTGCGCGGGGAGCAGTACTTC. This codes for CASSPLLYSRLRGEQYF.

This clonotype came up a few times. The V and J genes are TRBV4-1 and TRBJ1-1; no firm D call. Germline CDR1 and CDR2: MGHRA and YSYEKL. CDR3 length: 15 amino acids. V gave up 3 bases and J gave up 1 base, with 12 bases separating them. CDR3 nucleotide sequence: TGCGCCAGCAGCCAGTCCCATACATCGAACACTGAAGCTTTCTTT. It encodes CASSQSHTSNTEAFF.

The chain couples TRBV12-3 or TRBV12-4 to TRBJ2-2; D is ambiguous. The V and J ends lost 5 bases and 1 base respectively, with 8 bases between them. This CDR3 region has 14 residues. The CDR3 nucleotides are TGTGCCAGCAGTCGGTTAGGGAACACCGGGGAGCTGTTTTTT. Amino acids: CASSRLGNTGELFF.

This chain joins TRBV12-3 or TRBV12-4 and TRBJ2-2, with TRBD1 identical over 9 bases. Trimming cost V 3 bases and J 6 bases; bases outside gene matches: 23. The CDR3 contains 21 residues. The CDR3 nucleotides read TGTGCCAGCAGTTTCCCGCCCGTCAATCTACAGGGGGCGCCGGTACCCGGGGAGCTGTTTTTT. Protein product: CASSFPPVNLQGAPVPGELFF.

This chain links TRBV5-1 with TRBJ2-5; 8 positions agree with TRBD2. The CDR3 spans 15 residues. Per the germline V gene, CDR1 is SGHRS and CDR2 is YFSETQ. The junction had 10 bases not matched to a gene; V was cut back by 4 bases and J by 5 bases. CDR3 residues: CASSIVAGSAETQYF. The CDR3 nucleotides are TGCGCCAGCAGCATAGTAGCGGGGTCCGCGGAGACCCAGTACTTC. The full variable domain, its missing parts supplied by reference TRBV5-1 and TRBJ2-5, is KAGVTQTPRYLIKTRGQQVTLSCSPISGHRSVSWYQQTPGQGLQFLFEYFSETQRNKGNFPGRFSGRQFSNSRSEMNVSTLELGDSALYLCASSIVAGSAETQYFGPGTRLLVL.

Concerning this clonotype: Just one base apart from a much larger clone, this may be a read error. The rearrangement links TRBV28 to TRBJ1-1, with D possibly matching TRBD1 (6 bases). CDR1 MDHEN and CDR2 SYDVKM come from the germline V gene. Trimming cost V 7 bases and J 11 bases, with 17 bases left between them. This CDR3 spans 12 amino acids. In nucleotides, the CDR3 is TGTGCCAGCATCGACGGGGGGCTGGAGGCTTTCTTT. It translates to CASIDGGLEAFF. The complete variable domain, with remaining parts taken from reference TRBV28 and TRBJ1-1, reads DVKVTQSSRYLVKRTGEKVFLECVQDMDHENMFWYRQDPGLGLRLIYFSYDVKMKEKGDIPEGYSVSREKKERFSLILESASTNQTSMYLCASIDGGLEAFFGQGTRLTVV.

In this sample, this clonotype turned up a few times. This chain links TRBV6-1 with TRBJ1-2, with D unclear. Germline CDR1 is MNHNS and CDR2 is SASEGT. V lost 7 bases and J 3 bases, leaving 9 bases between the germline ends. CDR3 length: 12 amino acids. The CDR3 sequence is CASNPPDYGYTF. As DNA, the CDR3 is TGTGCCAGCAATCCACCCGACTATGGCTACACCTTC.

The V and J genes are TRBV6-1 and TRBJ1-2, with D perhaps matching TRBD1 (6 bases). Trimming stripped 8 bases from V and 4 bases from J, with 20 bases between. Germline V gene lookup returns CDR1 MNHNS and CDR2 SASEGT. The CDR3 is 15 residues long. This CDR3 reads CASDQGQGGGYGYTF. CDR3 bases: TGTGCCAGCGACCAGGGGCAAGGAGGGGGCTATGGCTACACCTTC.